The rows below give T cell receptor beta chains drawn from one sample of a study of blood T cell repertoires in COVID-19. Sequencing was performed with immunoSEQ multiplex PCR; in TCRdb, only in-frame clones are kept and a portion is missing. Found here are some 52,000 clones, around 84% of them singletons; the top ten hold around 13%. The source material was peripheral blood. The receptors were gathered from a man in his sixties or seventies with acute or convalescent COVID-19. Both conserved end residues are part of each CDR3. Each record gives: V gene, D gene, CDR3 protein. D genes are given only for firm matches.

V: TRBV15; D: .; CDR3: CATSSSNSYNEQFF
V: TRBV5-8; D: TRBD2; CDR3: CASSLREGHRVEQYF
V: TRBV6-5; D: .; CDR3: CASRLLGLYNEQFF
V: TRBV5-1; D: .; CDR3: CASSLAGGSDTGELFF
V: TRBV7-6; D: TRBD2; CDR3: CASSRSGSGKDTQYF
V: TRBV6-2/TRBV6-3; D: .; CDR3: CASSPLALRGGNGYTF
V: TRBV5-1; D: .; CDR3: CASSSGSTGGDTEAFF
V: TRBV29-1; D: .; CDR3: CSVDARKANYGYTF
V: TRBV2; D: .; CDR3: CASSPVGSGSADTQYF
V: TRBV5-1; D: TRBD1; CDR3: CASSRDRGGQPQHF
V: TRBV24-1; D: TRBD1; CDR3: CATSDFLSTGKFF
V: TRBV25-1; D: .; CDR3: CASSQGTTEAFF
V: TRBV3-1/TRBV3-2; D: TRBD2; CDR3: CASSPSGGTGELFF
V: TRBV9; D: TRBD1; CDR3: CASSSTGDNQPQHF